Below, 21 T cell receptor beta chains from the same sample are listed, as sequenced in a study of T cell responses to AZD1222 COVID-19 vaccine. Assay used: immunoSEQ multiplex PCR; TCRdb lists only in-frame clones, some missing. The table has about 110,000 clones, about 87% seen once. The starting material was peripheral blood, obtained on day 0 of AZD1222 vaccination. The source of these receptors is an adult in good health.

This chain's CDR3 is CASSQGGGRRPSGSYEQYF. The CDR3 DNA reads TGCGCCAGCAGCCAAGGGGGCGGGAGGCGCCCCTCCGGGAGCTACGAGCAGTACTTC. The chain recombines TRBV4-1 with TRBJ2-7, with 8 bases lining up with TRBD2. CDR3 size: 19 residues. The ends lost 1 base at V and 3 bases at J; junction bases unmatched: 17. Germline-derived CDR1 and CDR2 are MGHRA and YSYEKL.

The rearrangement uses TRBV9 and TRBJ2-1; 9 bases align to TRBD2. Germline values: CDR1 SGDLS, CDR2 YYNGEE. Trimming cost V 0 bases and J 8 bases; bases outside gene matches: 9. CDR3 length: 16 residues. In DNA, the CDR3 is TGTGCCAGCAGCGTAGAAGGCGGGAGGGCCTTCGATGAGCAGTTCTTC. This gives the protein CASSVEGGRAFDEQFF.

The J gene is TRBJ2-3, the V gene TRBV10-1; the match to TRBD2 covers 11 bases. CDR1 and CDR2 from the germline V gene are WNHNN and SYGVQD (reference sequence). The CDR3 totals 17 residues. The V and J ends lost 3 bases and 6 bases, in that order; junction bases with no gene match: 11. CDR3 nucleotides: TGCGCCAGCAGTGAAGGGTTTAGCGGGGGGGCTTTTGATACGCAGTATTTT. Its protein is CASSEGFSGGAFDTQYF.

The chain couples TRBV7-6 to TRBJ2-3, with 9 positions matching TRBD2. The germline V gene encodes CDR1 SGHVS and CDR2 FNYEAQ. This CDR3 contains 16 residues. After removal of 2 bases from V and 3 bases from J, the junction contained 6 bases not matched to a gene. The CDR3 DNA is TGTGCCAGCAGCTTATCCGCGGGGGGGCCAACAGATACGCAGTATTTT. As protein: CASSLSAGGPTDTQYF.

The DNA of the CDR3 is TGTGCCAGCAGCCGCCAGGGGGCAGGTGAGACCCAGTACTTC. It yields the protein CASSRQGAGETQYF. The chain links TRBV16 to TRBJ2-5, with TRBD1 identical over 8 bases. The germline V gene encodes CDR1 KGHSY and CDR2 FQNENV. The J segment lost 5 bases and the V segment lost 4 bases, leaving 6 bases of the junction unmatched. This CDR3 comprises 14 residues. Based on the CDR3 plus reference TRBV16 and TRBJ2-5, the full variable domain is GEEVAQTPKHLVRGEGQKAKLYCAPIKGHSYVFWYQQVLKNEFKFLISFQNENVFDETGMPKERFSAKCLPNSPCSLEIQATKLEDSAVYFCASSRQGAGETQYFGPGTRLLVL.

The J gene is TRBJ1-2, the V gene TRBV19, with D hard to call. Germline V CDR1 and CDR2: LNHDA, SQIVND (reference sequence). The length of the CDR3 is 15 residues. The V gene lost 6 bases and the J gene lost 3 bases, with 17 bases spanning the gap. The CDR3 loop is CASRAAGTGDYGYTF. As DNA, the CDR3 is TGTGCCAGTAGGGCAGCAGGTACGGGAGACTATGGCTACACCTTC.

V gene TRBV6-4 combines with J gene TRBJ2-1; D is undetermined. The CDR3 runs to 13 residues. The V gene lost 0 bases and the J gene lost 9 bases, with 9 bases spanning the gap. CDR1 and CDR2 (germline): MRHNA, SNTAGT. In DNA, the CDR3 is TGTGCCAGCAGTGACTCTGTAGCCGGTGAGCAGTTCTTC. Amino acid sequence: CASSDSVAGEQFF.

The chain is built from TRBV30 and TRBJ2-3; D gene ambiguous. Germline CDR1 reads GTSNPN; CDR2 reads SVGIG (reference sequence). The CDR3 runs to 14 residues. The V gene lost 2 bases and the J gene lost 4 bases, with 13 bases spanning the gap. The CDR3 is CAWSWGSPSDTQYF. CDR3 nucleotide sequence: TGTGCCTGGAGTTGGGGTAGCCCGTCAGATACGCAGTATTTT.

This clone was observed a handful of times. The chain combines TRBV2 with TRBJ2-7, with 8 bases lining up with TRBD1. Germline loops: CDR1 SNHLY, CDR2 FYNNEI. Losses at the gene ends were 11 bases for V and 3 bases for J; bases not matched to a gene: 3. The CDR3 runs 11 residues. CDR3 DNA: TGTGCCTCCAGGGGGCACTACGAGCAGTACTTC. Its protein is CASRGHYEQYF. Full variable domain (missing parts from reference TRBV2 and TRBJ2-7): EPEVTQTPSHQVTQMGQEVILRCVPISNHLYFYWYRQILGQKVEFLVSFYNNEISEKSEIFDDQFSVERPDGSNFTLKIRSTKLEDSAMYFCASRGHYEQYFGPGTRLTVT.

The chain combines TRBV11-2 with TRBJ1-2, with 7 bases lining up with TRBD1. The germline gives CDR1 SGHAT, CDR2 FQNNGV. This CDR3 region has 14 residues. V shed 1 base and J 4 bases; nucleotides not matched to a gene: 3. The CDR3 spells CASSLGTGGYGYTF. CDR3 DNA sequence: TGTGCCAGCAGCTTAGGGACAGGTGGCTATGGCTACACCTTC.

This chain connects TRBV7-8 to TRBJ2-7; 7 bases line up with TRBD2. J lost 3 bases, V lost 5 bases, and 10 bases had no gene match. The germline CDR1 and CDR2 sequences are SGHVS and FQNEAQ. The CDR3 consists of 15 residues. The CDR3 nucleotides read TGTGCCAGCAGCCGCCTGACAACTAGCGACTACGAGCAGTACTTC. Translated: CASSRLTTSDYEQYF.

V and J are TRBV18 and TRBJ1-1; TRBD1 agrees at 7 bases. The CDR3 runs to 15 residues. Trimming removed 2 bases from V and 0 bases from J; junction bases left unmatched: 3. Germline CDR1 reads KGHSH; CDR2 reads LQKENI. The CDR3 region is CASSPGDSLNTEAFF. The CDR3 DNA reads as TGTGCCAGCTCACCAGGGGACAGTTTGAACACTGAAGCTTTCTTT.

The V gene is TRBV6-1, the J gene TRBJ1-2, with no clear D. Deletions cut 3 bases from V and 5 bases from J, with 19 bases between. Per germline, CDR1 MNHNS and CDR2 SASEGT. There are 16 residues in the CDR3. In nucleotides, the CDR3 is TGTGCCAGCAGTGATGGCACCATCAGAAGCGGTTATGGCTACACCTTC. Translated: CASSDGTIRSGYGYTF.

The V call is TRBV6-5, the J call TRBJ2-2; no firm D call. Trimming took off 6 bases at V and 7 bases at J, with 12 bases between the two ends. Germline CDR1 reads MNHEY; CDR2 reads SVGAGI. The CDR3 length is 13 residues. The CDR3 bases are TGTGCCAGCAGCAACCTAGTAAACGGGGAGCTGTTTTTT. Its translation: CASSNLVNGELFF.

The chain employs TRBV11-2 and TRBJ1-1; the D is unclear. V was cut by 5 bases and J by 6 bases, with 13 bases left in between. CDR1 and CDR2 from the germline V gene are SGHAT and FQNNGV. This CDR3 contains 13 residues. The CDR3: CASSPTTRAEAFF. In DNA form, the CDR3 reads TGTGCCAGCAGCCCAACGACACGCGCTGAAGCTTTCTTT.

The chain joins TRBV11-2 to TRBJ2-7; D not resolved. This CDR3 contains 14 residues. Germline V gene sequence: CDR1 SGHAT, CDR2 FQNNGV. Trimming shortened V by 1 base and J by 0 bases, and 7 bases separated the two germline ends. This chain's CDR3 is CASSLGIPSYEQYF. The CDR3 DNA reads TGTGCCAGCAGCTTAGGGATCCCCTCCTACGAGCAGTACTTC. Looking up the rest from reference TRBV11-2 and TRBJ2-7 gives the full variable domain: EAGVAQSPRYKIIEKRQSVAFWCNPISGHATLYWYQQILGQGPKLLIQFQNNGVVDDSQLPKDRFSAERLKGVDSTLKIQPAKLEDSAVYLCASSLGIPSYEQYFGPGTRLTVT.

This rearrangement joins TRBV21-1 to TRBJ1-1. TRBV21-1 is listed as a pseudogene. The CDR3 is 15 amino acids. The DNA for the CDR3 is TGTGCCAGCAGCACCCTCGGACGGACGAACACTGAAGCTTTCTTT. Translating gives CASSTLGRTNTEAFF.

The genes are TRBV14 and TRBJ1-1; D is uncertain. The germline CDR1 and CDR2 sequences are SGHDN and FVKESK. Trimming shortened V by 0 bases and J by 5 bases, and 7 bases separated the two germline ends. The CDR3 contains 13 residues. For the CDR3, the DNA is TGTGCCAGCAGCCAAGACCCGAGAACTGAAGCTTTCTTT. This codes for CASSQDPRTEAFF.

This chain connects TRBV30 to TRBJ2-6, with a weak D call TRBD2 (5 bases). This CDR3 has 15 amino acids. CDR1 GTSNPN and CDR2 SVGIG come from the germline V gene (reference sequence). The V end lost 3 bases, the J end lost 0 bases, and 9 bases lay between the germline ends. CDR3 protein: CAWRGLLSGANVLTF. CDR3 nucleotide sequence: TGTGCCTGGAGAGGACTGCTCTCTGGGGCCAACGTCCTGACTTTC. Complete variable domain (other parts from reference TRBV30 and TRBJ2-6): SQTIHQWPATLVQPVGSPLSLECTVEGTSNPNLYWYRQAAGRGLQLLFYSVGIGQISSEVPQNLSASRPQDRQFILSSKKLLLSDSGFYLCAWRGLLSGANVLTFGAGSRLTVL.

The genes are TRBV30 and TRBJ2-7; 7 nucleotides agree with TRBD1. The CDR3 loop spans 14 amino acids. The germline gives CDR1 GTSNPN, CDR2 SVGIG (reference sequence). V dropped 3 bases and J dropped 2; count of bases not matched to a gene: 7. The CDR3 DNA sequence: TGTGCCTGGAGCGGGACAGCCGGCGCCTACGAGCAGTACTTC. It specifies CAWSGTAGAYEQYF.

The gene calls are TRBV11-3 and TRBJ2-7, with 7 bases identical to TRBD1. After removal of 4 bases from V and 5 bases from J, the junction contained 11 bases not matched to a gene. CDR3 size: 15 residues. CDR1 is SGHNT and CDR2 is YENEEA in the germline V gene. The CDR3 coding sequence is TGTGCCAGCAGCTCAACAGGGGCAGCTTACGACGAGCAGTACTTC. Translated: CASSSTGAAYDEQYF.